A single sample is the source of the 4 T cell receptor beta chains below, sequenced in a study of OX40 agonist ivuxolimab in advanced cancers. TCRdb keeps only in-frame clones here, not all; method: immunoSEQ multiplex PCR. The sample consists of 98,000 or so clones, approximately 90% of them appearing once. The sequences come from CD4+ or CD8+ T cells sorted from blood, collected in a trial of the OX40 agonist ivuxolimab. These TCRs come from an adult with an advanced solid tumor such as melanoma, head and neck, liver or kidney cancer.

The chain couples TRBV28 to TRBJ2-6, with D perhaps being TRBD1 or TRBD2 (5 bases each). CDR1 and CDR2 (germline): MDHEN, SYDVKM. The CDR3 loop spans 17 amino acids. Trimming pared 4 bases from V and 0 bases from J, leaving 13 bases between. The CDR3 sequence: CASSSAGTFSGANVLTF. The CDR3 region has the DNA TGTGCCAGCAGTTCAGCCGGGACCTTCTCTGGGGCCAACGTCCTGACTTTC.

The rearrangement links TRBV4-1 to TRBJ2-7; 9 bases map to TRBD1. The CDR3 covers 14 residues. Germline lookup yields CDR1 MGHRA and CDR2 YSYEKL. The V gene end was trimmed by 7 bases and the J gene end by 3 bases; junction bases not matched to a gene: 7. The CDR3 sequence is CASTQGQGYYEQYF. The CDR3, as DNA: TGCGCCAGCACCCAGGGACAGGGATACTACGAGCAGTACTTC.

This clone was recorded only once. CDR3 in DNA: TGTGCCTGGAGTGTTGTAACAGGAAATTCACCCCTCCACTTT. This encodes CAWSVVTGNSPLHF. This chain connects TRBV30 to TRBJ1-6, with a possible D match to TRBD1 (5 bases). V was pared by 0 bases and J by 7 bases, with 10 bases between. Germline V gives CDR1 GTSNPN, CDR2 SVGIG (reference sequence). The CDR3 consists of 14 residues.

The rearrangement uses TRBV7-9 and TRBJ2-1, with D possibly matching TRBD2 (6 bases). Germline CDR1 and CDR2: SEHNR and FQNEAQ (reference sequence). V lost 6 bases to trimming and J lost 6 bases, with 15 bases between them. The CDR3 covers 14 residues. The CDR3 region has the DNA TGTGCCAGCAGGGAGGAGGGAGTACTCAATGAGCAGTTCTTC. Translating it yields CASREEGVLNEQFF. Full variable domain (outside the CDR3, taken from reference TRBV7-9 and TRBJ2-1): DTGVSQNPRHKITKRGQNVTFRCDPISEHNRLYWYRQTLGQGPEFLTYFQNEAQLEKSRLLSDRFSAERPKGSFSTLEIQRTEQGDSAMYLCASREEGVLNEQFFGPGTRLTVL.